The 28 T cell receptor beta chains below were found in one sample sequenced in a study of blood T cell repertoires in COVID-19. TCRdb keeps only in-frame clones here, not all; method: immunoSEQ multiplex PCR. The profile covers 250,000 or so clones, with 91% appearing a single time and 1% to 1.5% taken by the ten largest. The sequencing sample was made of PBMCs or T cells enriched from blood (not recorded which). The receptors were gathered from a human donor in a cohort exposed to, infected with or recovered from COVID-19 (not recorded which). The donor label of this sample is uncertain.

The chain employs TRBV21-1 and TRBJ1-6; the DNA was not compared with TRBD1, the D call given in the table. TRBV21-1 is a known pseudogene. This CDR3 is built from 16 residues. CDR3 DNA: TGTGCCAGCAGTATGATACAAAGCTCCTATAATTCACCCCTCCACTTT. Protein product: CASSMIQSSYNSPLHF.

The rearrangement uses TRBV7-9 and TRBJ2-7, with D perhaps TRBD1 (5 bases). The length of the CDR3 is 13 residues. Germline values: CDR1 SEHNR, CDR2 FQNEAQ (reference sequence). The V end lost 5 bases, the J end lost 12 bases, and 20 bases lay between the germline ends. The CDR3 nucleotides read TGTGCCAGCAGCCCCCAGCCCGACAGTGGGCTGTACTTC. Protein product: CASSPQPDSGLYF.

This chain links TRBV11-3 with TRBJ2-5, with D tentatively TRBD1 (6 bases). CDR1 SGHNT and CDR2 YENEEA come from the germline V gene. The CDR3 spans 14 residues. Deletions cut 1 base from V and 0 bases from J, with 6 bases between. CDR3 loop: CASSLGTDQETQYF. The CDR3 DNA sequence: TGTGCCAGCAGCTTAGGGACAGACCAAGAGACCCAGTACTTC. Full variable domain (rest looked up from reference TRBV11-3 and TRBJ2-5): EAGVVQSPRYKIIEKKQPVAFWCNPISGHNTLYWYLQNLGQGPELLIRYENEEAVDDSQLPKDRFSAERLKGVDSTLKIQPAELGDSAVYLCASSLGTDQETQYFGPGTRLLVL.

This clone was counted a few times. The CDR3: CASSPLAAGGNEQFF. Here the CDR3 DNA reads TGTGCCAGCAGCCCGCTAGCGGCCGGGGGCAATGAGCAGTTCTTC. The gene calls are TRBV7-6 and TRBJ2-1; 7 bases agree with TRBD2. V lost 5 bases and J lost 6; bases outside the gene matches: 10. The CDR3 is 15 amino acids. Germline CDR1 SGHVS, CDR2 FNYEAQ.

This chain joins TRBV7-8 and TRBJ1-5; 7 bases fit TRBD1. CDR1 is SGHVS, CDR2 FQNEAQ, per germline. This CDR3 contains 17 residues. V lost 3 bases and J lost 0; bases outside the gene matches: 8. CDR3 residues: CASSFLGQEYSNQPQHF. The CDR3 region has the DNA TGTGCCAGCAGCTTCCTTGGACAGGAGTATAGCAATCAGCCCCAGCATTTT.

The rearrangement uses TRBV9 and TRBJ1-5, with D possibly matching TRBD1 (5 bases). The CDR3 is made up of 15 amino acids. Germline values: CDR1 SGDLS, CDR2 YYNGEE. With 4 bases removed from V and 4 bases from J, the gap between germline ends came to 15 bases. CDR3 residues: CASSTQGGVNQPQHF. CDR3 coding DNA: TGTGCCAGCAGCACACAAGGAGGGGTAAATCAGCCCCAGCATTTT.

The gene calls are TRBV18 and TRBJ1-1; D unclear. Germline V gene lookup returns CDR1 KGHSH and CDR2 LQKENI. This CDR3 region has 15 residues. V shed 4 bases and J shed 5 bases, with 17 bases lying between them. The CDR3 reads CASSLREGSETEAFF. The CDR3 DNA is TGTGCCAGCTCACTTCGGGAGGGAAGTGAGACTGAAGCTTTCTTT.

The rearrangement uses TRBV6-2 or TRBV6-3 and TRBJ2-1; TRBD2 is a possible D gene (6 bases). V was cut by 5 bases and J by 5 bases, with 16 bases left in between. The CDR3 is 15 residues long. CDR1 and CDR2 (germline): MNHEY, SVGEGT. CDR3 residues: CASSPTRLAHNEQFF. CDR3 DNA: TGTGCCAGCAGTCCGACTAGGCTGGCCCACAATGAGCAGTTCTTC.

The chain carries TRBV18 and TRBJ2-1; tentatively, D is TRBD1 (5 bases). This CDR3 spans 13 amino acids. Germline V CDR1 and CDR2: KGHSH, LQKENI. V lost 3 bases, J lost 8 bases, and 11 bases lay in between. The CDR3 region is CASSPRQRDEQFF. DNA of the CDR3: TGTGCCAGCTCACCGAGACAGCGAGATGAGCAGTTCTTC.

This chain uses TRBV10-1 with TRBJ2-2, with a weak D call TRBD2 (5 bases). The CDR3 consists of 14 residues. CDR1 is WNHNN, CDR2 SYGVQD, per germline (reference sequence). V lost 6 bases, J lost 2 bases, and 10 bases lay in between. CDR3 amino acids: CASRRVANTGELFF. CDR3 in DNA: TGCGCCAGCAGGAGGGTCGCTAACACCGGGGAGCTGTTTTTT.

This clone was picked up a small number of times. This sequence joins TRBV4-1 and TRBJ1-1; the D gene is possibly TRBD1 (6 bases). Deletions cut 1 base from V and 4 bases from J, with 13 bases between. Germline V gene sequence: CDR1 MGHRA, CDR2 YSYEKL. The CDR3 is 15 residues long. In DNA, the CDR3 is TGCGCCAGCAGCCAAGTCGGCAGGGGCAGCACTGAAGCTTTCTTT. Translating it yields CASSQVGRGSTEAFF.

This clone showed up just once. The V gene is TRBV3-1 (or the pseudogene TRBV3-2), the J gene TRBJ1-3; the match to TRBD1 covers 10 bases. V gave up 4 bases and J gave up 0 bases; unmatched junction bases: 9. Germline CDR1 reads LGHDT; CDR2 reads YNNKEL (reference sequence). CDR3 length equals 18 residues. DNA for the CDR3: TGTGCCAGCAGCCCAGCCTCGGGACAGGGGAGCTCTGGAAACACCATATATTTT. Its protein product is CASSPASGQGSSGNTIYF.

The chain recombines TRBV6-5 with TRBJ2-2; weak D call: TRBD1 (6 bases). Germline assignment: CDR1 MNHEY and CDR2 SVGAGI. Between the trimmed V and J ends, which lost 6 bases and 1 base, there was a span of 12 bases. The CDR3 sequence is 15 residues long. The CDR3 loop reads CASRRPGQNTGELFF. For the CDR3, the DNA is TGTGCCAGCAGGAGACCGGGACAGAACACCGGGGAGCTGTTTTTT.

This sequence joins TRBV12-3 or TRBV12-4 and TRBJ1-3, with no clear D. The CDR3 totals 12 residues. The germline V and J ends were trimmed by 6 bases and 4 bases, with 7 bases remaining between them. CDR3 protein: CASREQGNTIYF. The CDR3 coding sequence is TGTGCCAGCAGGGAACAGGGAAACACCATATATTTT.

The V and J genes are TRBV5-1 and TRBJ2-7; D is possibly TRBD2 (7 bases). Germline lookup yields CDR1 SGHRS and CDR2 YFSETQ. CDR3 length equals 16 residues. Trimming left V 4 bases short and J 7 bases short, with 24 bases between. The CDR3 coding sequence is TGCGCCAGCAGCGGGAGGGGGACCCCCATTGGTGAGGAGCAGTACTTC. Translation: CASSGRGTPIGEEQYF.

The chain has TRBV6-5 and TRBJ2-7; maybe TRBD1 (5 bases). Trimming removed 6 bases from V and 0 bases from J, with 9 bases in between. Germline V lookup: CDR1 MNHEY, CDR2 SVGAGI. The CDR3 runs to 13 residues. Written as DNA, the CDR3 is TGTGCCAGCAGCAGGGCGAGCTCCTACGAGCAGTACTTC. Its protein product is CASSRASSYEQYF.

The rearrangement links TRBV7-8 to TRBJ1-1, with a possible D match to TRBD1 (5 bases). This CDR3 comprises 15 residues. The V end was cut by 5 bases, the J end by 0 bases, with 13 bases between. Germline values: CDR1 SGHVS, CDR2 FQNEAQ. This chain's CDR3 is CASSPLTVMNTEAFF. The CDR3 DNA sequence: TGTGCCAGCAGCCCCTTGACAGTCATGAACACTGAAGCTTTCTTT.

CDR3 region: CASSWTGETQYF. Here the CDR3 DNA reads TGTGCCAGCAGCTGGACAGGGGAGACCCAGTACTTC. The J gene is TRBJ2-5, the V gene TRBV11-3; 8 bases agree with TRBD1. There are 12 residues in the CDR3. Germline CDR1 is SGHNT and CDR2 is YENEEA. The ends lost 4 bases at V and 5 bases at J; junction bases unmatched: 0.

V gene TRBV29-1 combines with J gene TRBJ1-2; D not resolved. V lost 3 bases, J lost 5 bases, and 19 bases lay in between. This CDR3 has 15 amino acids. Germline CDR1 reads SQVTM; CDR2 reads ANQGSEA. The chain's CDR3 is CSVDALTRYEYGYTF. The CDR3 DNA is TGCAGCGTTGACGCTTTGACACGTTATGAGTATGGCTACACCTTC.

CDR3 bases: TGTGCCAGCAGCCAAGAGGGGGCGCCTAACTATGGCTACACCTTC. Protein sequence: CASSQEGAPNYGYTF. V usage is TRBV3-1 (or the pseudogene TRBV3-2) and J usage is TRBJ1-2; D is perhaps TRBD1 (6 bases). The CDR3 is made up of 15 amino acids. Germline CDR1 is LGHDT and CDR2 is YNNKEL (reference sequence). Deletions cut 0 bases from V and 0 bases from J, with 8 bases between.

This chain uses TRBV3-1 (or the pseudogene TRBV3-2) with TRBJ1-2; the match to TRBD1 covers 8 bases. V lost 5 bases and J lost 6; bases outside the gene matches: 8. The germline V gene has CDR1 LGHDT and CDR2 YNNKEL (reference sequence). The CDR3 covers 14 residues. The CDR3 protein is CASSARTGPNGYTF. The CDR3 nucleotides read TGTGCCAGCAGCGCACGGACAGGGCCAAATGGCTACACCTTC.

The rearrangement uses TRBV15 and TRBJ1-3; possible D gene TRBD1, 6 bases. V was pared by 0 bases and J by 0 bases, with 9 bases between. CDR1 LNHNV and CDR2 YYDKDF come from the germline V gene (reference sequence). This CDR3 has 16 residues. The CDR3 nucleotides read TGTGCCACCAGCAGAGACACAGGGTCCTCTGGAAACACCATATATTTT. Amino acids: CATSRDTGSSGNTIYF.

CDR3 DNA: TGTGCCAGCAGTGAATCCTACTCTGGAAACACCATATATTTT. It yields the protein CASSESYSGNTIYF. The chain combines TRBV25-1 with TRBJ1-3, with D unclear. Trimming cost V 1 base and J 0 bases, with 4 bases left between them. Per the germline V gene, CDR1 is MGHDK and CDR2 is SYGVNS. CDR3 length: 14 residues.

CDR3 loop: CASSDTPGDYGYTF. The CDR3 DNA reads TGTGCCAGCAGTGACACCCCAGGGGACTATGGCTACACCTTC. The genes are TRBV6-4 and TRBJ1-2; maybe TRBD1 (6 bases). CDR1 MRHNA and CDR2 SNTAGT come from the germline V gene. The CDR3 spans 14 residues. V shed 2 bases and J shed 3 bases, with 10 bases lying between them.

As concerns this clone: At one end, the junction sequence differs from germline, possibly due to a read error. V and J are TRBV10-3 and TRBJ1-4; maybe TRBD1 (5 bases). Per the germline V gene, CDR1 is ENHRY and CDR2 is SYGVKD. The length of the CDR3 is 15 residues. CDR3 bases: TGTGCCATCAGTCAGTCACAGGCAACTAATGAAAAACTGTTTTTT. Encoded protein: CAISQSQATNEKLFF.

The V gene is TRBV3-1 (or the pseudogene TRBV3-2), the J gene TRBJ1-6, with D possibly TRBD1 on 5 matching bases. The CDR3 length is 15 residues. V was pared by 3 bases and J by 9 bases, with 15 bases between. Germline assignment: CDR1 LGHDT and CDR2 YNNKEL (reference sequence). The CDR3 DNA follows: TGTGCCAGCAGCCACGGTACGCAGGGTCGTTCACCCCTCCACTTT. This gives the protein CASSHGTQGRSPLHF.

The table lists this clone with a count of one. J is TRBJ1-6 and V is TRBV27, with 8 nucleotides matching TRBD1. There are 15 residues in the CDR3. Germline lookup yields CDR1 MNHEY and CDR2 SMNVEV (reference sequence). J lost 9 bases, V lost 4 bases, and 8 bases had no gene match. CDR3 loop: CASSSLTGVGSPLHF. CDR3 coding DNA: TGTGCCAGCAGTTCACTGACAGGGGTGGGTTCACCCCTCCACTTT.

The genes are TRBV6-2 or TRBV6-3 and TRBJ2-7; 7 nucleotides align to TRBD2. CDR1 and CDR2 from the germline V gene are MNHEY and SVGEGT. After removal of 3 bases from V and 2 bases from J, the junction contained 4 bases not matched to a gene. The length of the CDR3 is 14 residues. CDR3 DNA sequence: TGTGCCAGCAGTTATCGGGGGGATACCTACGAGCAGTACTTC. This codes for CASSYRGDTYEQYF.